These T cell receptor beta chains were read from a single sample in a study of blood T cell repertoires in COVID-19. Here immunoSEQ multiplex PCR was the method, and the copy in TCRdb shows in-frame clones only, minus some. This sample carries about 270,000 clones, 75% to 90% of them seen once, and the ten largest clones take 9.5% to 11%. The sample taken for sequencing was peripheral blood. These receptors originate from a woman between 65 and 79 years old with acute or convalescent COVID-19. Each CDR3 is given with its conserved first and last residue. Each record gives: CDR3 length, V gene, clone size, J gene, D gene, CDR3 DNA, CDR3 protein. The D gene is left open where the match is weak. Clone size is shown for a subset of rows, as once, few, many or a class of expanded clone.

CDR3 length: 15
V gene: TRBV7-9
clone size: once
J gene: TRBJ2-3
D gene: TRBD1
CDR3 DNA: TGTGCCAGCAGCCCGACAGGGTCTAGCACAGATACGCAGTATTTT
CDR3 protein: CASSPTGSSTDTQYF

CDR3 length: 13
V gene: TRBV19
clone size: few
J gene: TRBJ1-5
D gene: TRBD1
CDR3 DNA: TGTGCCAGTAGTATGACAGGGGATCAGCCCCAGCATTTT
CDR3 protein: CASSMTGDQPQHF

CDR3 length: 14
V gene: TRBV7-8
clone size: -
J gene: TRBJ1-1
D gene: TRBD1
CDR3 DNA: TGTGCCAGCAGCACGGAGGGGGCGGACACTGAAGCTTTCTTT
CDR3 protein: CASSTEGADTEAFF

CDR3 length: 13
V gene: TRBV5-6
clone size: -
J gene: TRBJ1-1
D gene: -
CDR3 DNA: TGTGCCAGCAGCTTGGGGGCAGGCGGGGAGGCTTTCTTT
CDR3 protein: CASSLGAGGEAFF

CDR3 length: 15
V gene: TRBV11-3
clone size: -
J gene: TRBJ2-7
D gene: TRBD2
CDR3 DNA: TGTGCCAGCAGCTTAAGCAGCGGGAGCTCCTACGAGCAGTACTTC
CDR3 protein: CASSLSSGSSYEQYF

CDR3 length: 11
V gene: TRBV20-1
clone size: -
J gene: TRBJ2-1
D gene: -
CDR3 DNA: TGCAGTGCTAGAGGGTCGGGGGAGCAGTTCTTC
CDR3 protein: CSARGSGEQFF

CDR3 length: 11
V gene: TRBV12-3/TRBV12-4
clone size: many
J gene: TRBJ1-2
D gene: -
CDR3 DNA: TGTGCCAGCTCAGACGGGTATGGCTACACCTTC
CDR3 protein: CASSDGYGYTF

CDR3 length: 17
V gene: TRBV4-1
clone size: -
J gene: TRBJ2-2
D gene: TRBD2
CDR3 DNA: TGCGCCAGCAGCCAACACGCAGGACTAGCGAACACCGGGGAGCTGTTTTTT
CDR3 protein: CASSQHAGLANTGELFF

CDR3 length: 15
V gene: TRBV15
clone size: -
J gene: TRBJ2-7
D gene: TRBD1
CDR3 DNA: TGTGCCACCAGCAGCAGGACAGGAGGAACCTACGAGCAGTACTTC
CDR3 protein: CATSSRTGGTYEQYF

CDR3 length: 13
V gene: TRBV19
clone size: -
J gene: TRBJ2-3
D gene: TRBD2
CDR3 DNA: TGTGCCAGTCGGGGGGGATTTACAGATACGCAGTATTTT
CDR3 protein: CASRGGFTDTQYF

CDR3 length: 14
V gene: TRBV5-1
clone size: -
J gene: TRBJ2-3
D gene: -
CDR3 DNA: TGCGCCAGCAGCTCACAGGGATACACAGATACGCAGTATTTT
CDR3 protein: CASSSQGYTDTQYF

CDR3 length: 15
V gene: TRBV6-5
clone size: once
J gene: TRBJ2-2
D gene: TRBD1
CDR3 DNA: TGTGCCAGCAGACCTGGGACAGGGGCGGCCGGGGAGCTGTTTTTT
CDR3 protein: CASRPGTGAAGELFF

CDR3 length: 15
V gene: TRBV19
clone size: -
J gene: TRBJ1-5
D gene: -
CDR3 DNA: TGTGCCAGTAGTATACCGGGGGATAGGAGACAGCCCCAGCATTTT
CDR3 protein: CASSIPGDRRQPQHF

CDR3 length: 13
V gene: TRBV20-1
clone size: -
J gene: TRBJ1-5
D gene: -
CDR3 DNA: TGCAGTGCTAGTCCCCAGGGAAATCAGCCCCAGCATTTT
CDR3 protein: CSASPQGNQPQHF

CDR3 length: 15
V gene: TRBV6-1
clone size: -
J gene: TRBJ1-4
D gene: -
CDR3 DNA: TGTGCCAGCAGTGAACAGGTAGTGGCGAATGAAAAACTGTTTTTT
CDR3 protein: CASSEQVVANEKLFF

CDR3 length: 16
V gene: TRBV11-2
clone size: -
J gene: TRBJ2-1
D gene: TRBD1
CDR3 DNA: TGTGCCAGCAGTCACAGGGGGACCCTCCTATACAATGAGCAGTTCTTC
CDR3 protein: CASSHRGTLLYNEQFF

CDR3 length: 14
V gene: TRBV5-6
clone size: -
J gene: TRBJ2-5
D gene: -
CDR3 DNA: TGTGCCAGCAGCTTGTCCCGGGGGTGGGAGACCCAGTACTTC
CDR3 protein: CASSLSRGWETQYF

CDR3 length: 13
V gene: TRBV2
clone size: few
J gene: TRBJ1-2
D gene: -
CDR3 DNA: TGTGCCAGCCGGAGGGGTGAGGCGTCTGGCTACACCTTC
CDR3 protein: CASRRGEASGYTF

CDR3 length: 16
V gene: TRBV27
clone size: -
J gene: TRBJ2-2
D gene: -
CDR3 DNA: TGTGCCAGCAGTTTATCCCGCAGGCTAAACACCGGGGAGCTGTTTTTT
CDR3 protein: CASSLSRRLNTGELFF

CDR3 length: 13
V gene: TRBV19
clone size: -
J gene: TRBJ1-2
D gene: -
CDR3 DNA: TGTGCCAGTACCCCCCCCGGACAGAGCGGCTACACCTTC
CDR3 protein: CASTPPGQSGYTF

CDR3 length: 16
V gene: TRBV5-6
clone size: once
J gene: TRBJ2-3
D gene: -
CDR3 DNA: TGTGCCAGCAGCCGAAACGGACTATCGTTCACAGATACGCAGTATTTT
CDR3 protein: CASSRNGLSFTDTQYF

CDR3 length: 15
V gene: TRBV24-1
clone size: -
J gene: TRBJ1-2
D gene: TRBD1
CDR3 DNA: TGTGCCACCAGTGACACGCTGGGACAGGGAAGTGGCTACACCTTC
CDR3 protein: CATSDTLGQGSGYTF